This T cell receptor (beta chain) appears in the sequencing data of a study of T cell responses to AZD1222 COVID-19 vaccine. Study overall: Pooled in the analysis were second doses at about 4 or about 12 weeks.

Regarding the study as a whole: Mostly white British, mostly female donors; authors suggested clonal diversity may be underestimated.

As concerns this clone: Its antigen is currently unknown.

The J segment lost 0 bases and the V segment lost 3 bases, leaving 4 bases of the junction unmatched. The CDR3 runs 15 residues. CDR1 is LGHDT, CDR2 YNNKEL, per germline (reference sequence). Here immunoSEQ multiplex PCR was the method, and the copy in TCRdb shows in-frame clones only, minus some. The sample lists 130,000 or so clones, over 90% seen once, with around 5.4% in the top ten. Sample: peripheral blood, taken on day 0 of AZD1222 vaccination. The chain uses TRBV3-1 (or the pseudogene TRBV3-2) and TRBJ2-7, with 8 nucleotides matching TRBD2. This TCR was sampled from an adult in good health. The CDR3 nucleotides read TGTGCCAGCAGCCACACTAGCGGTCACTCCTACGAGCAGTACTTC. The encoded protein is CASSHTSGHSYEQYF.